Presented here are 13 T cell receptor beta chains from one specimen sequenced in a study of cytomegalovirus exposure and HLA in healthy donors. Primers: 60 Vbeta forward and 13 Jbeta reverse. Some clones are missing from TCRdb's copy, which holds only in-frame ones; the method was immunoSEQ multiplex PCR. The sample is made up of under 90,000 clones, and the top ten hold around 7.2% of it. Sequencing input: PBMCs. Every receptor here comes from a female donor in good health and CMV-seropositive.

V usage is TRBV6-1 and J usage is TRBJ1-1, with D possibly being TRBD1 (5 bases). Germline V gene data show CDR1 as MNHNS and CDR2 as SASEGT. V was trimmed by 3 bases and J by 7 bases, leaving 15 bases between them. The CDR3 loop spans 14 amino acids. The CDR3 region has the DNA TGTGCCAGCAGTGATTTAGGGGCTAACGTTGAAGCTTTCTTT. This encodes CASSDLGANVEAFF.

This chain uses TRBV6-1 with TRBJ2-7, with D perhaps matching TRBD2 (6 bases). V was clipped by 6 bases and J by 3 bases, with 12 bases between them. The CDR3 has 13 amino acids. Germline V CDR1 and CDR2: MNHNS, SASEGT. The chain's CDR3 is CASSREGGYEQYF. As DNA, the CDR3 is TGTGCCAGCAGCCGAGAGGGAGGCTACGAGCAGTACTTC.

The chain employs TRBV19 and TRBJ1-4, with a weak D call TRBD1 (6 bases). CDR3 size: 14 residues. Trimming took off 3 bases at V and 8 bases at J, with 13 bases between the two ends. In germline, CDR1 is LNHDA, CDR2 SQIVND (reference sequence). In DNA, the CDR3 is TGTGCCAGTAGTATTCTGGGGGCAGGGGAAAAACTGTTTTTT. Residues: CASSILGAGEKLFF.

The chain employs TRBV5-1 and TRBJ1-6, with D perhaps TRBD1 (5 bases). Germline CDR1 and CDR2: SGHRS and YFSETQ. The CDR3 length is 14 residues. V was cut by 0 bases and J by 9 bases, with 10 bases left in between. CDR3 residues: CASSLGTTGSPLHF. Written as DNA, the CDR3 is TGCGCCAGCAGCTTGGGGACAACTGGTTCACCCCTCCACTTT.

V is TRBV7-9 and J is TRBJ2-7; no definite D call. Trimming removed 1 base at V and 0 bases at J, with 7 bases between. This CDR3 has 14 residues. From germline, CDR1 is SEHNR and CDR2 FQNEAQ (reference sequence). CDR3 region: CASSLGASSYEQYF. The CDR3 nucleotides are TGTGCCAGCAGCTTAGGAGCGAGCTCCTACGAGCAGTACTTC.

The rearrangement links TRBV6-5 to TRBJ2-7; 7 bases align to TRBD1. Looked up from germline, CDR1 is MNHEY and CDR2 is SVGAGI. With V trimmed by 6 bases and J by 1 base, 6 bases remained unmatched. The CDR3 covers 14 residues. In DNA form, the CDR3 reads TGTGCCAGCAGAACTTCGACAGGGTCCTACGAGCAGTACTTC. It specifies CASRTSTGSYEQYF.

The J gene is TRBJ2-1, the V gene TRBV5-1, with D possibly TRBD1 on 5 matching bases. The CDR3 length is 15 residues. The V and J ends lost 5 bases and 2 bases respectively, with 14 bases between them. Looked up from germline, CDR1 is SGHRS and CDR2 is YFSETQ. For the CDR3, the DNA is TGCGCCAGCAGTCAGGGCAGGCTGACCTACAATGAGCAGTTCTTC. Protein: CASSQGRLTYNEQFF.

The chain combines TRBV9 with TRBJ2-5; 10 bases fit TRBD2. Germline CDR1 is SGDLS and CDR2 is YYNGEE. Trimming at V came to 0 bases and at J to 1 base, leaving 6 bases not matched to a gene. The CDR3 covers 17 residues. The CDR3: CASSVGMASGGQETQYF. The CDR3, as DNA: TGTGCCAGCAGCGTAGGAATGGCTAGCGGGGGCCAAGAGACCCAGTACTTC.

V and J are TRBV28 and TRBJ2-1, with 15 bases identical to TRBD2. J gave up 3 bases and V 5 bases, and 8 bases lay outside the gene matches. Looked up from germline, CDR1 is MDHEN and CDR2 is SYDVKM. CDR3 size: 18 residues. In DNA form, the CDR3 reads TGTGCCAGCAGTGCCCGGACTAGCGGGAGGGATGGCTACAATGAGCAGTTCTTC. This encodes CASSARTSGRDGYNEQFF.

V and J are TRBV30 and TRBJ1-6; 7 bases are shared with TRBD1. V lost 1 base, J lost 7 bases, and 1 base stayed unmatched. The CDR3 is 13 amino acids. Germline values: CDR1 GTSNPN, CDR2 SVGIG (reference sequence). The CDR3 loop is CAWSAGGNSPLHF. The CDR3 DNA follows: TGTGCCTGGAGTGCAGGGGGAAATTCACCCCTCCACTTT.

The rearrangement uses TRBV5-6 and TRBJ1-5, with 7 bases that match TRBD1. Looked up from germline, CDR1 is SGHDT and CDR2 is YYEEEE. Germline trimming cut 4 bases from V and 1 base from J; bases unmatched to any gene: 2. The length of the CDR3 is 14 residues. The CDR3 protein is CASSRQGSNQPQHF. In DNA form, the CDR3 reads TGTGCCAGCAGCAGACAGGGAAGCAATCAGCCCCAGCATTTT. Looking up the rest from reference TRBV5-6 and TRBJ1-5 gives the full variable domain: DAGVTQSPTHLIKTRGQQVTLRCSPKSGHDTVSWYQQALGQGPQFIFQYYEEEERQRGNFPDRFSGHQFPNYSSELNVNALLLGDSALYLCASSRQGSNQPQHFGDGTRLSIL.

The chain carries TRBV5-1 and TRBJ2-1, with 11 positions matching TRBD2. CDR1 SGHRS and CDR2 YFSETQ come from the germline V gene. This CDR3 contains 15 residues. J gave up 5 bases and V 3 bases, and 4 bases lay outside the gene matches. CDR3 protein: CASSYLAGGNNEQFF. The CDR3 nucleotides are TGCGCCAGCAGCTACCTAGCGGGGGGCAACAATGAGCAGTTCTTC.

The V gene is TRBV29-1, the J gene TRBJ1-5; D might be TRBD1 (6 bases). Trimming left V 6 bases short and J 0 bases short, with 27 bases between. The germline gives CDR1 SQVTM, CDR2 ANQGSEA. The CDR3 is 19 residues long. The CDR3 DNA reads as TGCAGCGTGGCAAGCCCGGGACATCGAATTGTCTATAGCAATCAGCCCCAGCATTTT. As protein: CSVASPGHRIVYSNQPQHF.